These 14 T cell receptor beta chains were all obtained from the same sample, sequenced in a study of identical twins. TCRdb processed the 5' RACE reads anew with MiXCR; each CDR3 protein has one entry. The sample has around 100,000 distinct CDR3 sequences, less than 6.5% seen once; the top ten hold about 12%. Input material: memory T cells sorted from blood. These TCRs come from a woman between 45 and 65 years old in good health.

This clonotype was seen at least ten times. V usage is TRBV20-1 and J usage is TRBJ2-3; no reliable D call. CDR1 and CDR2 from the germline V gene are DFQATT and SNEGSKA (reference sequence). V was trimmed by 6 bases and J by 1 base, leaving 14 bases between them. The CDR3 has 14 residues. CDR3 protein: CSAAVNGGTDTQYF. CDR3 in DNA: TGCAGTGCCGCCGTCAATGGGGGCACAGATACGCAGTATTTT.

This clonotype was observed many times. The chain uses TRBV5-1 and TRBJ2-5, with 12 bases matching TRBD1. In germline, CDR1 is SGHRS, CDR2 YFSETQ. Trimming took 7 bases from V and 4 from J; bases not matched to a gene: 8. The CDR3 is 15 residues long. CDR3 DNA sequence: TGCGCCAGCGAGGCGGGACAGGGGGCGGTAGAGACCCAGTACTTC. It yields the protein CASEAGQGAVETQYF.

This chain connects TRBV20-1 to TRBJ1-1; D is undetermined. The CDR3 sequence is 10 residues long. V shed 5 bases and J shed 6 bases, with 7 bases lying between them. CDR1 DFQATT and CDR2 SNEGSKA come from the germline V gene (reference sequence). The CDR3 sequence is CSASEAEAFF. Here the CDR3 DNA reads TGCAGTGCTTCCGAAGCTGAAGCTTTCTTT.

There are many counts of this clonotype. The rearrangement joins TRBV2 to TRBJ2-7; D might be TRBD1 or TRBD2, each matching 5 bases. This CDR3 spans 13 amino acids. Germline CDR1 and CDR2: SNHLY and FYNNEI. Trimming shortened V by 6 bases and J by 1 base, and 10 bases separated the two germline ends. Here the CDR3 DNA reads TGTGCCAGCAGACCGGGACCATCCTACGAGCAGTACGTC. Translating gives CASRPGPSYEQYV.

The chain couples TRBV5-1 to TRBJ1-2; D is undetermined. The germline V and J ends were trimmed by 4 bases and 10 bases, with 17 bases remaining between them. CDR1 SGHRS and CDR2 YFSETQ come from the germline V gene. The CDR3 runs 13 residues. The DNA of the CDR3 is TGCGCCAGCAGCCTAGGAGAGGGAGTGGACTACACCTTC. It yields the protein CASSLGEGVDYTF.

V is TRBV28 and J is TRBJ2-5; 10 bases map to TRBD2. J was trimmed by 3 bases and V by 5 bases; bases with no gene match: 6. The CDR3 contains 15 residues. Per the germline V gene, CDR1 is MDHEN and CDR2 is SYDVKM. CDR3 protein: CASSGRTSGKETQYF. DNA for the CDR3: TGTGCCAGCAGTGGGCGGACTAGCGGAAAAGAGACCCAGTACTTC.

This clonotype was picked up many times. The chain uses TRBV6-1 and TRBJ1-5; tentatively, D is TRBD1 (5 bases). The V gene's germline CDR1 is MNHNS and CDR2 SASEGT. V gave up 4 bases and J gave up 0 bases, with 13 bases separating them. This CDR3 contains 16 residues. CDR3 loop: CASSGRGTDSNQPQHF. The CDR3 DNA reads TGTGCCAGCAGTGGGAGAGGGACGGATAGCAATCAGCCCCAGCATTTT.

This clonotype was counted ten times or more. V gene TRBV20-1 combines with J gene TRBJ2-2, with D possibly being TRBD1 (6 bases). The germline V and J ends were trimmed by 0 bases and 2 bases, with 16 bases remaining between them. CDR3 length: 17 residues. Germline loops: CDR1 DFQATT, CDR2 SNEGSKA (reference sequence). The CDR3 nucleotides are TGCAGTGCTAGAGACGACAGGCTAGGGCTTAACACCGGGGAGCTGTTTTTT. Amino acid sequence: CSARDDRLGLNTGELFF.

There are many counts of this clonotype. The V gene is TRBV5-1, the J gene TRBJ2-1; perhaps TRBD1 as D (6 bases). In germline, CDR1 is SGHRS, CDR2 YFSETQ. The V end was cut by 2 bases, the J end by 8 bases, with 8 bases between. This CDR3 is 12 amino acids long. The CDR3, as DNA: TGCGCCAGCAGCTTACAGGGCTATGAGCAGTTCTTC. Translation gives CASSLQGYEQFF.

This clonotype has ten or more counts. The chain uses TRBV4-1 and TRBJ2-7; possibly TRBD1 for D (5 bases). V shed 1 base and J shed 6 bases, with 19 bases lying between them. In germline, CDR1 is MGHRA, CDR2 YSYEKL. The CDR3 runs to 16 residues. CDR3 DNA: TGCGCCAGCAGCCAAGTGGGAACAGGTCAGGGTGCCGAGCAGTACTTC. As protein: CASSQVGTGQGAEQYF.

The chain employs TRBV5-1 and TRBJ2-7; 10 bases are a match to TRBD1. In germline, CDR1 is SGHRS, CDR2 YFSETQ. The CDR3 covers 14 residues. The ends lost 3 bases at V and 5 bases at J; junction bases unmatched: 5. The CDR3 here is CASSSGTGANEQYV. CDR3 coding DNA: TGCGCCAGCAGCTCGGGGACAGGGGCCAACGAGCAGTACGTC.

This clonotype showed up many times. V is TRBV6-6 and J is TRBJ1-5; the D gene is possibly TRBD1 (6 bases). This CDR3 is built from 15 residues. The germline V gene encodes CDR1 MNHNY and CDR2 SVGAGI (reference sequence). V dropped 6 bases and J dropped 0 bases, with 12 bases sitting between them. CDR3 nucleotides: TGTGCCAGCAGACCCCAGGGGAATAGCAATCAGCCCCAGCATTTT. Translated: CASRPQGNSNQPQHF.

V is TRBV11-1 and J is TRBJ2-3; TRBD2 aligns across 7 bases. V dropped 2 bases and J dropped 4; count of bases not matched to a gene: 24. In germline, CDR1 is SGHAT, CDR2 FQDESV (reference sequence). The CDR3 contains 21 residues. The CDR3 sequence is CASSLWPGPGGSSESADTQYF. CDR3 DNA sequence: TGTGCCAGCAGCTTATGGCCGGGACCCGGCGGGAGTTCCGAGAGCGCAGATACGCAGTATTTT.

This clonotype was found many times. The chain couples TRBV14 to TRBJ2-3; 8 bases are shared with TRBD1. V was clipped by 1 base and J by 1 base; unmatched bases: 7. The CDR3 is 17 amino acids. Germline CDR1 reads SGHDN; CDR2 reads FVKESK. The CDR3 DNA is TGTGCCAGCAGCCAAGGACAGGGGAGCGGCCGCACAGATACGCAGTATTTT. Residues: CASSQGQGSGRTDTQYF. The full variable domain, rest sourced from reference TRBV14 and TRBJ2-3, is EAGVTQFPSHSVIEKGQTVTLRCDPISGHDNLYWYRRVMGKEIKFLLHFVKESKQDESGMPNNRFLAERTGGTYSTLKVQPAELEDSGVYFCASSQGQGSGRTDTQYFGPGTRLTVL.